This T cell receptor beta chain is from a study of cytomegalovirus exposure and HLA in healthy donors. The donors comprised healthy bone marrow donors. Between the trimmed V and J ends, which lost 2 bases and 6 bases, there was a span of 13 bases. In germline, CDR1 is MGHRA, CDR2 YSYEKL. The CDR3 sequence is 15 residues long. With 60 Vbeta and 13 Jbeta primers, the PCR was carried out. Libraries were prepared by immunoSEQ multiplex PCR; TCRdb keeps only in-frame clonotypes and omits some of them. The sample carries around 140,000 clones, around 77% recorded once. A word on this clone: The target antigen is unknown.

Study outcomes and limitations: In vitro experiments confirmed that three CMV-associated chains were specific for CMV antigens.

Sample: PBMCs. The clonotype was recovered from a woman aged 55-69 years in good health and CMV-seronegative. V is TRBV4-1 and J is TRBJ1-4; D is unclear. CDR3 amino acids: CASSQRHTADEKLFF. DNA of the CDR3: TGCGCCAGCAGCCAACGGCACACTGCGGATGAAAAACTGTTTTTT.